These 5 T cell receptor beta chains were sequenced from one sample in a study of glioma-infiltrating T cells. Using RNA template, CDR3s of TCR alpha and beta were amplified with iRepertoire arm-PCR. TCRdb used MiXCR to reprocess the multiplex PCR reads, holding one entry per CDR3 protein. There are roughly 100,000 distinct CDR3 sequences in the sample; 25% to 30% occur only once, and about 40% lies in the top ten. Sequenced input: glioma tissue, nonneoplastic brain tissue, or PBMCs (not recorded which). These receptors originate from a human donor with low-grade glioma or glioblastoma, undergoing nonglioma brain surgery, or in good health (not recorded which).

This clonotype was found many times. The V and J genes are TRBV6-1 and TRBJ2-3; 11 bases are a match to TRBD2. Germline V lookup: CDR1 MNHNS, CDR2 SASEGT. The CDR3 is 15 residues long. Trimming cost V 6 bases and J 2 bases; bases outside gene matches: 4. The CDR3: CASRASGGYTDTQYF. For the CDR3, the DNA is TGTGCCAGCAGGGCTAGCGGGGGGTACACAGATACGCAGTATTTT.

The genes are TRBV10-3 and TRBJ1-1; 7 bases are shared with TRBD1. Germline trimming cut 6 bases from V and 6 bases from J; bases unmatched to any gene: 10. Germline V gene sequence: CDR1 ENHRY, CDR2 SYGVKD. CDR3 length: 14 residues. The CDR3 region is CAIRDKGGESEAFF. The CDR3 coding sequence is TGTGCCATCAGAGACAAAGGGGGCGAGTCTGAAGCTTTCTTT.

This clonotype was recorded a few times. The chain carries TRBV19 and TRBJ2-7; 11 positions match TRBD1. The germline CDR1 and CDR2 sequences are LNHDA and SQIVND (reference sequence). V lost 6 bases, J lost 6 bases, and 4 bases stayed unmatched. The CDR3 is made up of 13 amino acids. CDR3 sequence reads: CASSGTGGGEQYF. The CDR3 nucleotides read TGTGCCAGTAGCGGGACAGGGGGTGGCGAGCAGTACTTC.

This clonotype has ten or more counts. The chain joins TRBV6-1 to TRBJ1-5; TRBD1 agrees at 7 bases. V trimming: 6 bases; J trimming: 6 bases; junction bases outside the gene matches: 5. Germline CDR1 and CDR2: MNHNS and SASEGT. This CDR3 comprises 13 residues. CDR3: CASRGTAAQPQHF. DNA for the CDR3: TGTGCCAGCAGGGGGACAGCGGCTCAGCCCCAGCATTTT.

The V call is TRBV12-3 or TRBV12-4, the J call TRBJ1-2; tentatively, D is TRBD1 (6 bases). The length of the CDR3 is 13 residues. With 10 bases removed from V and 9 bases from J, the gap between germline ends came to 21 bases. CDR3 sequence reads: CATLARGGYRYTF. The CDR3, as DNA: TGTGCCACCCTAGCCAGGGGTGGTTATCGCTACACCTTC.